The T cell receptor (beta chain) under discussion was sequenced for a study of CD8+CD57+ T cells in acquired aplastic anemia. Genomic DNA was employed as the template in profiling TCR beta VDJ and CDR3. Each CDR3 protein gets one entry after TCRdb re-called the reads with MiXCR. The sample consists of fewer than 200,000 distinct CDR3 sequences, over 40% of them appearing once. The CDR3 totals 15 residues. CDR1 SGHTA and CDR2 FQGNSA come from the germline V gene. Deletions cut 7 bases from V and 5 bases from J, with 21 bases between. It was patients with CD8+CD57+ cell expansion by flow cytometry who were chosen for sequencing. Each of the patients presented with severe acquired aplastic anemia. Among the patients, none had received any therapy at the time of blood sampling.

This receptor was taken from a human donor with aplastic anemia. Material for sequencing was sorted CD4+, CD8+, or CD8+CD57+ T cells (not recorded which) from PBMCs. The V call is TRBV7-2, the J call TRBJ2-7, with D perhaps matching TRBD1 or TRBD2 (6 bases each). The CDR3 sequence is CASNPRSGAFHEQYF. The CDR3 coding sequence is TGTGCCAGCAACCCAAGGTCGGGGGCGTTCCACGAGCAGTACTTC.